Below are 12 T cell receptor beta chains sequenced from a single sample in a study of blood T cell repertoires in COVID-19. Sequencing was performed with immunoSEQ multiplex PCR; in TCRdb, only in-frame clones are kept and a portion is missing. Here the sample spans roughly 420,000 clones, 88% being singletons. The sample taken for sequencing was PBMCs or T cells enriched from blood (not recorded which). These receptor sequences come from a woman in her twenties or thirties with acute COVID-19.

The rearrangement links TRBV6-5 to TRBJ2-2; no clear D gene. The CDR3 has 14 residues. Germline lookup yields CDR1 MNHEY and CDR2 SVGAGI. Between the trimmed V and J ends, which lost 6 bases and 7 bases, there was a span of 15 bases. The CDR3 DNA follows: TGTGCCAGCAGGGGCGACCCCGTGTTCGGGGAGCTGTTTTTT. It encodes CASRGDPVFGELFF.

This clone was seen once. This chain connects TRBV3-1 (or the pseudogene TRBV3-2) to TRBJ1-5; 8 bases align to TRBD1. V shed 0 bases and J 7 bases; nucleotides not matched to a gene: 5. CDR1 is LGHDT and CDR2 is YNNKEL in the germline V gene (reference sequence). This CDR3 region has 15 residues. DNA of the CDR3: TGTGCCAGCAGCCAAGACAGGGGGCGTCAACAGCCCCAGCATTTT. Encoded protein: CASSQDRGRQQPQHF.

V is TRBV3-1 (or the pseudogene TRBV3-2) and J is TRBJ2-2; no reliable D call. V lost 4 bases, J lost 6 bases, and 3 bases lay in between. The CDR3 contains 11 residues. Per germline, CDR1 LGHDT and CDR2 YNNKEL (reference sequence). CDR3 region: CASSPAGELFF. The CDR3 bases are TGTGCCAGCAGCCCTGCCGGGGAGCTGTTTTTT.

CDR3 in DNA: TGTGCCAGCAGCGACGGGACAGGGTATACGATGGTTGGGCAGTACTTC. Its translation is CASSDGTGYTMVGQYF. The chain combines TRBV7-9 with TRBJ2-7; the match to TRBD1 covers 9 bases. After removal of 5 bases from V and 9 bases from J, the junction contained 17 bases not matched to a gene. This CDR3 spans 16 amino acids. Germline-derived CDR1 and CDR2 are SEHNR and FQNEAQ (reference sequence). The entire variable domain, with the rest obtained from reference TRBV7-9 and TRBJ2-7, is as follows: DTGVSQNPRHKITKRGQNVTFRCDPISEHNRLYWYRQTLGQGPEFLTYFQNEAQLEKSRLLSDRFSAERPKGSFSTLEIQRTEQGDSAMYLCASSDGTGYTMVGQYFGPGTRLTVT.

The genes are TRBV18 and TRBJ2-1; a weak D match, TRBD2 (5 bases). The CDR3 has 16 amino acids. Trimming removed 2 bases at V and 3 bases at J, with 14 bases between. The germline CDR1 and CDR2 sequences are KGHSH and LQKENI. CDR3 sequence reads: CASSPSRGSNYNEQFF. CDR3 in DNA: TGTGCCAGCTCACCATCCAGAGGGTCGAACTACAATGAGCAGTTCTTC.

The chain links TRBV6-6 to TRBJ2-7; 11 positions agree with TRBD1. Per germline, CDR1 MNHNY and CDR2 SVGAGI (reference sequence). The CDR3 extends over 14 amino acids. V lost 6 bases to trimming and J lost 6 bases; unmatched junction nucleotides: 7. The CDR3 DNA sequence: TGTGCCAGCAGGATGGGACAGGGGGAGGGCGAGCAGTACTTC. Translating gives CASRMGQGEGEQYF.

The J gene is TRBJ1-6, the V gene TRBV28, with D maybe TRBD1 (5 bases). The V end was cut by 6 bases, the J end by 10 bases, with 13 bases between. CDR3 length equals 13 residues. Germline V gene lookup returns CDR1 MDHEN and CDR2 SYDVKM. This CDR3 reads CASSPTRDSPLHF. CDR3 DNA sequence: TGTGCCAGCAGCCCGACTAGGGACTCACCCCTCCACTTT.

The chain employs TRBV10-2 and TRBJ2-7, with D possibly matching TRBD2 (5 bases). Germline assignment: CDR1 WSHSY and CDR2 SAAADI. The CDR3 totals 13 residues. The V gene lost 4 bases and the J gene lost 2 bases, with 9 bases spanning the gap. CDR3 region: CASSVERTYEQYF. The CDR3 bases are TGCGCCAGCAGTGTTGAGCGGACCTACGAGCAGTACTTC.

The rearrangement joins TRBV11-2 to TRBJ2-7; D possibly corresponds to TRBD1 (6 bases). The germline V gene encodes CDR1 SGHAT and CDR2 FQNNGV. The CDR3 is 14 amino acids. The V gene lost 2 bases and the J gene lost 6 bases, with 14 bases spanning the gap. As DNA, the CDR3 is TGTGCCAGCAGCTTAATCAGGGGATGGAGCGAGCAGTACTTC. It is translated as CASSLIRGWSEQYF.

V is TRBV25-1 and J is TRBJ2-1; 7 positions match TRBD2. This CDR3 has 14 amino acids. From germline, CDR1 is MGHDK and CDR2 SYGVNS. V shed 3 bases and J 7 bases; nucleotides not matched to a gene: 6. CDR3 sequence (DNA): TGTGCCAGCAGTGAGGGCGGGGGTTTGAATGAGCAGTTCTTC. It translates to CASSEGGGLNEQFF.

In DNA, the CDR3 is TGTGCTAGTGGACGAGGACAGGGGAACACTGAAGCTTTCTTT. Translation: CASGRGQGNTEAFF. This rearrangement joins TRBV12-5 to TRBJ1-1, with 8 nucleotides matching TRBD1. The germline CDR1 and CDR2 sequences are LGHNT and FRNRAP. V lost 6 bases to trimming and J lost 1 base; unmatched junction nucleotides: 4. CDR3 length equals 14 residues.

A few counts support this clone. The CDR3 loop reads CASSQTSGGALGNEQFF. The CDR3 DNA sequence: TGTGCCAGCAGCCAGACTAGCGGGGGGGCTTTGGGCAATGAGCAGTTCTTC. The chain employs TRBV7-9 and TRBJ2-1; 14 nucleotides line up with TRBD2. This CDR3 has 17 amino acids. Germline CDR1 reads SEHNR; CDR2 reads FQNEAQ (reference sequence). The V segment lost 5 bases and the J segment 6 bases; nucleotides outside the gene matches: 9. Together with reference TRBV7-9 and TRBJ2-1, the CDR3 gives the full variable domain: DTGVSQNPRHKITKRGQNVTFRCDPISEHNRLYWYRQTLGQGPEFLTYFQNEAQLEKSRLLSDRFSAERPKGSFSTLEIQRTEQGDSAMYLCASSQTSGGALGNEQFFGPGTRLTVL.